A selection of T cell receptor beta chains follows, all from one sample in a study of blood T cells in healthy people across ages. One entry per CDR3 protein results from TCRdb running MiXCR on the 5' RACE reads. The data hold fewer than 1,200,000 distinct CDR3 sequences, with around 27% observed a single time. These data were likewise used in another study, on T cells of mothers and their children.

Sample: blood. The source is a girl aged 2 to 10 in good health. Both conserved end residues are part of each CDR3. The order of the fields is CDR3 protein, CDR3 DNA, V gene, D gene, clone size, J gene. The D gene is left open where the match is weak. Expanded clones are given a class, and other clones once, few, many or no size at all.

CSARIINRGDEQFF TGCAGTGCTAGAATTATTAACAGGGGCGATGAGCAGTTCTTC TRBV20-1 TRBD1 . TRBJ2-1
CASSLTGTPGANVLTF TGTGCCAGCAGCCTCACCGGGACACCTGGGGCCAACGTCCTGACTTTC TRBV14 . few TRBJ2-6
CSAPTGSYEQYF TGCAGTGCTCCGACAGGGTCCTACGAGCAGTACTTC TRBV20-1 TRBD1 . TRBJ2-7
CASGLNEGVWETQYF TGTGCTAGTGGTTTGAACGAGGGCGTGTGGGAGACCCAGTACTTC TRBV12-5 . . TRBJ2-5
CASKVEHRANYEQYF TGTGCCAGCAAAGTTGAACACAGGGCGAACTACGAGCAGTACTTC TRBV6-2/TRBV6-3 . few TRBJ2-7
CAIQTFSGTVLHNEQFF TGTGCCATCCAAACTTTCTCCGGGACAGTGCTCCACAATGAGCAGTTCTTC TRBV6-2/TRBV6-3 TRBD1 . TRBJ2-1
CATSDAYRSGSPGEQFF TGTGCCACCAGTGATGCTTACAGGTCCGGTAGTCCTGGTGAGCAGTTCTTC TRBV24-1 . few TRBJ2-1
CASSSPDGGGGRSAFGNEQFF TGTGCCAGCAGCTCACCCGATGGAGGCGGGGGGCGCTCAGCCTTCGGCAATGAGCAGTTCTTC TRBV11-1 TRBD2 few TRBJ2-1
CASSGDPSNYGYTF TGTGCCAGCAGCGGCGACCCCTCAAACTATGGCTACACCTTC TRBV7-2 . . TRBJ1-2
CASSLSWTSEEKLFF TGTGCCAGCAGTTTATCTTGGACCTCCGAGGAAAAACTGTTTTTT TRBV28 . . TRBJ1-4